This T cell receptor beta chain derives from a study of radiation and T cells in renal cell carcinoma. Study-level information: Nephrectomy followed 15 Gy stereotactic body radiation by 4 weeks.

TCRdb's copy holds only in-frame clones and misses some; the assay was immunoSEQ multiplex PCR. The sample records 90,000 to 95,000 clones, approximately 83% being singletons. The study's findings and limits: Without pretreatment biopsies, baseline tumor clonotype presence was undetermined.

Specified time point: baseline pretreatment blood. Described treatment: 15 Gy SBRT to primary tumor, nephrectomy 4 weeks later. Germline V gene data show CDR1 as SGHAT and CDR2 as FQNNGV. V dropped 1 base and J dropped 7 bases, with 14 bases sitting between them. The CDR3 sequence is 15 residues long. With regard to this clone: Antigen: not known.

The chain couples TRBV11-2 to TRBJ1-3; perhaps TRBD1 as D (6 bases). The specimen comprised blood, sampled from a patient whose treatment included radiotherapy and nephrectomy. This TCR was recovered from a man aged 60-69 years with renal cell carcinoma. The DNA of the CDR3 is TGTGCCAGCAGCTTAGGAGGGGGGAAGTACAACACCATATATTTT. Translation: CASSLGGGKYNTIYF.